This T cell receptor beta chain is from a study of OX40 agonist ivuxolimab in advanced cancers. The wider study: Patients received the agonistic anti-OX40 (CD134) antibody ivuxolimab. Enrollees could have had prior anti-PD-1, anti-PD-L1 or anti-CTLA-4 therapy, which around 40% had received.

Libraries were prepared by immunoSEQ multiplex PCR; TCRdb keeps only in-frame clonotypes and omits some of them. The data hold 96,000 or so clones, with approximately 80% observed a single time. The CDR3 loop spans 15 amino acids. Looked up from germline, CDR1 is SGHRS and CDR2 is YFSETQ. Trimming left V 1 base short and J 8 bases short, with 15 bases between. This TCR derives from an adult with an advanced solid tumor such as melanoma, head and neck, liver or kidney cancer. The source was CD4+ or CD8+ T cells sorted from blood, collected in a trial of the OX40 agonist ivuxolimab. The V gene is TRBV5-1, the J gene TRBJ1-4; the D gene is possibly TRBD1 (5 bases). CDR3 DNA: TGCGCCAGCAGCTTGAGCAGGGCGGTTCAAGAAAAACTGTTTTTT. Translating gives CASSLSRAVQEKLFF.